The source of this T cell receptor beta chain is a study of blood T cell repertoires in COVID-19. Study-level information: Italy, Spain and the United States were the sources of the convalescent and acute COVID-19 samples. T cells, B-cell-depleted T cells, or PBMCs supplied cDNA or gDNA.

V gave up 3 bases and J gave up 0 bases, with 6 bases separating them. The CDR3 contains 14 residues. Germline values: CDR1 SGHVS, CDR2 FQNEAQ. This clone was counted a single time. Seattle's cohort entered during active infection and was followed longitudinally. Clones were read by immunoSEQ multiplex PCR, and TCRdb kept only the in-frame ones, dropping some. The repertoire holds tens of thousands of clones, with approximately 83% as singletons. The specimen was peripheral blood. The V gene is TRBV7-8, the J gene TRBJ1-3; D is uncertain. This sequence originates from a woman of 80 years or more with COVID-19, enrolled during active disease. CDR3: CASSFGGSGNTIYF. The CDR3 nucleotides are TGTGCCAGCAGCTTTGGCGGCTCTGGAAACACCATATATTTT.